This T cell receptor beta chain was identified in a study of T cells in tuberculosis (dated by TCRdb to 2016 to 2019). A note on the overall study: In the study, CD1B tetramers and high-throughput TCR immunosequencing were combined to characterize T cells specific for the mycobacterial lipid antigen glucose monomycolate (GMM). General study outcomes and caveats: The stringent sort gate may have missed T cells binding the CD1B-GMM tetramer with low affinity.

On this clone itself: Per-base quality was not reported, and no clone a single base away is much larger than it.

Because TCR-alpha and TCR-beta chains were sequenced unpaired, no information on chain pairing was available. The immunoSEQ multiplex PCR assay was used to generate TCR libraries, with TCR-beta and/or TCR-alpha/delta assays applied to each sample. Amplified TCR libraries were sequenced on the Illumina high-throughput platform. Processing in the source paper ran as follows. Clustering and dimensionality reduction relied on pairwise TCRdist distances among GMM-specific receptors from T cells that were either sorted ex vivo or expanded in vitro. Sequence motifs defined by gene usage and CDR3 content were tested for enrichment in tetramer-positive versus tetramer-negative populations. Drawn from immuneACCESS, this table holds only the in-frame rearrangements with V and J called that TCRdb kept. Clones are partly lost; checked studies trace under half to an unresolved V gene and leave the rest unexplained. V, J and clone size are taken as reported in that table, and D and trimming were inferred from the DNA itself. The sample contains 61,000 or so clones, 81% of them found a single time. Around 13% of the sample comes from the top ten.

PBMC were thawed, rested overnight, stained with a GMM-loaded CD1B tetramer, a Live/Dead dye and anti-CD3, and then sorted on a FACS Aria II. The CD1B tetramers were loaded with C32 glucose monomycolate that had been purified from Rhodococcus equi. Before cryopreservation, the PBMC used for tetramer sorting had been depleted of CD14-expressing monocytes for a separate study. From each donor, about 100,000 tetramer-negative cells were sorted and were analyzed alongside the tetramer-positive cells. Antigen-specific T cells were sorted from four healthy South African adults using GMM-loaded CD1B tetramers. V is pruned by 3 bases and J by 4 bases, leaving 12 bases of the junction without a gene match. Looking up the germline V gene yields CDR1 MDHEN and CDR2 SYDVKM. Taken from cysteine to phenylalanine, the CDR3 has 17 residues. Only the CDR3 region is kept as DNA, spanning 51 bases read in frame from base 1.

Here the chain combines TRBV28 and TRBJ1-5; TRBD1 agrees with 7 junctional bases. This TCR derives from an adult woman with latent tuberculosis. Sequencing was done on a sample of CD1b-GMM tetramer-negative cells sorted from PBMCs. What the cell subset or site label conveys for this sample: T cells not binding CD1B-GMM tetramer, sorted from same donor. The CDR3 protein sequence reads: CASSFGLGQVKNQPQHF. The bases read TGTGCCAGCAGTTTCGGTCTTGGACAGGTCAAAAATCAGCCCCAGCATTTT. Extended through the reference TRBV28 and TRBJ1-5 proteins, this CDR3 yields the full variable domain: DVKVTQSSRYLVKRTGEKVFLECVQDMDHENMFWYRQDPGLGLRLIYFSYDVKMKEKGDIPEGYSVSREKKERFSLILESASTNQTSMYLCASSFGLGQVKNQPQHFGDGTRLSIL.